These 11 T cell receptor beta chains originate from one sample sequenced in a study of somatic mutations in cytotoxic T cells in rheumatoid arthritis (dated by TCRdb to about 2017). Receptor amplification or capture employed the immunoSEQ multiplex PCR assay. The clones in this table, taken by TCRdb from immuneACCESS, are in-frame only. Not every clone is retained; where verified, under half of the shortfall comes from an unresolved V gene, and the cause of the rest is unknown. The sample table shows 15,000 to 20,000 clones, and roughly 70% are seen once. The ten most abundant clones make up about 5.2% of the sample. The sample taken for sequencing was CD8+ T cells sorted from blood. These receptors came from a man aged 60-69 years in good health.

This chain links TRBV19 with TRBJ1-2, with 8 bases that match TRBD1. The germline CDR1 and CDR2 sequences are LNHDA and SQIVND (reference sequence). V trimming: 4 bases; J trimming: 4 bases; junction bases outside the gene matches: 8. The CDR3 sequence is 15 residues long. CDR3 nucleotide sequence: TGTGCCAGTAGTAGTGTGGGGACAGGACCCTATGGCTACACCTTC. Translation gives CASSSVGTGPYGYTF.

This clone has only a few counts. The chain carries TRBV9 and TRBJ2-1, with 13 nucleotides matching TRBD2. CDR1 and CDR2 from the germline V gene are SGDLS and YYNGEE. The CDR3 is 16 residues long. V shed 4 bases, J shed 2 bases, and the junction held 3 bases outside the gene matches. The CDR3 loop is CASSPGTSGAYNEQFF. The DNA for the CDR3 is TGTGCCAGCAGCCCGGGGACTAGCGGGGCCTACAATGAGCAGTTCTTC.

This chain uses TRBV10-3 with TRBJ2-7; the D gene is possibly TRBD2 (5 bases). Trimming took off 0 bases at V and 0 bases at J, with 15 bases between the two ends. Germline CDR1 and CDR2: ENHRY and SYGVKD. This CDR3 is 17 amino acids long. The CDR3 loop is CAISESGFGSGSYEQYF. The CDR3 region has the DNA TGTGCCATCAGTGAGTCTGGATTTGGCAGCGGCTCCTACGAGCAGTACTTC.

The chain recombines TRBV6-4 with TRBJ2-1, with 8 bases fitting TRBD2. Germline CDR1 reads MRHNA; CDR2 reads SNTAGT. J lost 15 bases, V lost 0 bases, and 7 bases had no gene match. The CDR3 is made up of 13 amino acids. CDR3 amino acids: CASSDSEAGEWFF. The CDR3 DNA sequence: TGTGCCAGCAGTGACTCTGAAGCGGGGGAATGGTTCTTC.

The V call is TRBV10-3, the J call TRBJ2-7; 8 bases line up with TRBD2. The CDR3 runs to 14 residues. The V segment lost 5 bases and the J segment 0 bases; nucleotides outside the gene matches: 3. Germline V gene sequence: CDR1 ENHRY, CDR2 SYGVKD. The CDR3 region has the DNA TGTGCCATCAGTCGGGGGGGTTCCTCCTACGAGCAGTACTTC. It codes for CAISRGGSSYEQYF.

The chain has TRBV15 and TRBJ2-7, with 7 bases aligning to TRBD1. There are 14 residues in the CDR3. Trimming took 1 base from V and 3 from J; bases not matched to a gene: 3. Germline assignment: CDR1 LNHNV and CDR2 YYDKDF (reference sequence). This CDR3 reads CATSRGDSYYEQYF. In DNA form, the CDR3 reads TGTGCCACCAGCAGAGGGGACAGCTACTACGAGCAGTACTTC. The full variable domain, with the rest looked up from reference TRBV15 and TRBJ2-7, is DAMVIQNPRYQVTQFGKPVTLSCSQTLNHNVMYWYQQKSSQAPKLLFHYYDKDFNNEADTPDNFQSRRPNTSFCFLDIRSPGLGDTAMYLCATSRGDSYYEQYFGPGTRLTVT.

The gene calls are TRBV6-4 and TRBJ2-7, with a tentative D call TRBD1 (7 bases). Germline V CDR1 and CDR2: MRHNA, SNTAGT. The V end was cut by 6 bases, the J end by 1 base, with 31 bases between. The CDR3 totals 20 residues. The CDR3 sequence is CASSRGAPSNFPSTSYEQYF. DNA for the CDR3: TGTGCCAGCAGCAGGGGGGCCCCGTCTAACTTCCCTTCTACTTCCTACGAGCAGTACTTC.

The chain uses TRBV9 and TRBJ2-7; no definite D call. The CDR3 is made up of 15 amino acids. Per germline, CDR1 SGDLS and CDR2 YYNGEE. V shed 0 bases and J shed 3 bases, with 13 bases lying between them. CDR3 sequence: CASSVGRDLFYEQYF. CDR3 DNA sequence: TGTGCCAGCAGCGTAGGGCGCGACTTGTTCTACGAGCAGTACTTC.

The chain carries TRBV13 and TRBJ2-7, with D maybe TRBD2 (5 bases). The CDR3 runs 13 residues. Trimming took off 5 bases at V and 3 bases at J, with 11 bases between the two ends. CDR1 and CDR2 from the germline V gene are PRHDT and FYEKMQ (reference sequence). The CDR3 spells CASSLGGGYEQYF. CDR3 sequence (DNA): TGTGCCAGCAGCCTGGGCGGAGGCTACGAGCAGTACTTC.

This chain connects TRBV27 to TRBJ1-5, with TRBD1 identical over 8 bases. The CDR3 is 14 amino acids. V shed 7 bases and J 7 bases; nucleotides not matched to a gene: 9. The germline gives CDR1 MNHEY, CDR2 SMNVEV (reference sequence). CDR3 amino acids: CASTPGQGGQPQHF. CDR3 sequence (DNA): TGTGCCAGCACCCCCGGACAGGGAGGCCAGCCCCAGCATTTT.

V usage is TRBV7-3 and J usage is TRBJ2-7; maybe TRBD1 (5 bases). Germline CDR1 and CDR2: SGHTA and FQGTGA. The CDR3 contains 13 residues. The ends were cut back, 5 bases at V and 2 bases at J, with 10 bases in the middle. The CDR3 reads CASSPEGAYEQYF. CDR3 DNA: TGTGCCAGCAGCCCCGAAGGGGCCTACGAGCAGTACTTC.